This entry lists 30 T cell receptor beta chains sequenced from one sample in a study of T-cell memory formation after mild COVID-19. TCRdb re-called the 5' RACE reads with MiXCR, one entry per CDR3 protein. The sample includes hundreds of thousands of distinct CDR3 sequences, around 27% seen only once; the top ten take less than 15%. Sequencing was performed on PBMCs or a T cell subset sorted from them (not recorded which). The receptors originated from an adult woman who had mild COVID-19 (a few samples of this study predate the infection). Cell type and time point are not known.

This clonotype was observed a handful of times. This chain uses TRBV6-2 or TRBV6-3 with TRBJ1-5; D is unclear. The CDR3 length is 15 residues. Germline CDR1 is MNHEY and CDR2 is SVGEGT. Trimming left V 0 bases short and J 4 bases short, with 10 bases between. Here the CDR3 reads CASSYSKGRNQPQHF. The CDR3 nucleotides read TGTGCCAGCAGTTACTCGAAAGGGAGAAATCAGCCCCAGCATTTT.

This clonotype has at least ten counts. The chain uses TRBV7-6 and TRBJ2-5, with D unresolved. CDR3 length equals 14 residues. Germline V gene lookup returns CDR1 SGHVS and CDR2 FNYEAQ. The V end lost 5 bases, the J end lost 0 bases, and 10 bases lay between the germline ends. The CDR3 is CASSNPDYQETQYF. The CDR3 nucleotides read TGTGCCAGCAGCAACCCAGACTACCAAGAGACCCAGTACTTC.

The chain joins TRBV20-1 to TRBJ1-5; 10 nucleotides line up with TRBD1. CDR1 DFQATT and CDR2 SNEGSKA come from the germline V gene (reference sequence). With V trimmed by 7 bases and J by 7 bases, 10 bases remained unmatched. There are 14 residues in the CDR3. The CDR3, as DNA: TGCAGTGGCCGGACAGGGGGAGACTGGCAGCCCCAGCATTTT. Translation gives CSGRTGGDWQPQHF.

This clonotype was observed a single time. The DNA for the CDR3 is TGCGCCAGCAGCCCCTTCAGTGGAGGCTACGAGCAGTACTTC. Protein: CASSPFSGGYEQYF. The genes are TRBV4-3 and TRBJ2-7; a possible D gene is TRBD2 (5 bases). The germline V gene encodes CDR1 LGHNA and CDR2 YSLEER. Trimming removed 4 bases at V and 3 bases at J, with 13 bases between. The length of the CDR3 is 14 residues.

The V and J genes are TRBV12-3 or TRBV12-4 and TRBJ2-4, with D hard to call. This CDR3 spans 12 amino acids. The germline V and J ends were trimmed by 6 bases and 12 bases, with 15 bases remaining between them. CDR3 region: CASRDPGPTQYF. As DNA, the CDR3 is TGTGCCAGCAGAGACCCGGGTCCCACTCAGTACTTC.

This chain joins TRBV18 and TRBJ1-5, with D possibly matching TRBD1 (6 bases). CDR1 is KGHSH and CDR2 is LQKENI in the germline V gene. Trimming took off 6 bases at V and 0 bases at J, with 21 bases between the two ends. CDR3 size: 18 residues. This CDR3 reads CASSPGPGTKNSNQPQHF. The CDR3 bases are TGTGCCAGCTCGCCCGGTCCCGGGACAAAGAATAGCAATCAGCCCCAGCATTTT.

The CDR3 DNA follows: TGCAGTGCGGTCACCTCCGGGACCCACTACAATGAGCAGTTCTTC. Its translation: CSAVTSGTHYNEQFF. The genes are TRBV20-1 and TRBJ2-1, with D possibly called TRBD1 or TRBD2 (5 bases each). V shed 6 bases and J shed 3 bases, with 18 bases lying between them. Germline V gene data show CDR1 as DFQATT and CDR2 as SNEGSKA (reference sequence). The CDR3 is made up of 15 amino acids.

In its sample, this clonotype was seen a few times. The V and J genes are TRBV5-5 and TRBJ2-7; a possible D gene is TRBD1 (6 bases). The CDR3 sequence is 13 residues long. The germline gives CDR1 SGHKS, CDR2 YYEKEE (reference sequence). V was cut by 4 bases and J by 12 bases, with 20 bases left in between. Written as DNA, the CDR3 is TGTGCCAGCAGCACCGGGGACACCGTGTTGTCGTACTTC. Translation gives CASSTGDTVLSYF. Full variable domain (rest looked up from reference TRBV5-5 and TRBJ2-7): DAGVTQSPTHLIKTRGQQVTLRCSPISGHKSVSWYQQVLGQGPQFIFQYYEKEERGRGNFPDRFSARQFPNYSSELNVNALLLGDSALYLCASSTGDTVLSYFGPGTRLTVT.

The chain joins TRBV5-1 to TRBJ1-2; D is possibly TRBD1 (6 bases). The CDR3 runs to 14 residues. V gave up 2 bases and J gave up 4 bases, with 12 bases separating them. Germline V lookup: CDR1 SGHRS, CDR2 YFSETQ. As DNA, the CDR3 is TGCGCCAGCAGCTTTTCAGGGGCCTCCTATGGCTACACCTTC. Its translation: CASSFSGASYGYTF.

J is TRBJ1-4 and V is TRBV4-1; 7 bases fit TRBD1. The CDR3 contains 14 residues. Germline V lookup: CDR1 MGHRA, CDR2 YSYEKL. V dropped 4 bases and J dropped 7; count of bases not matched to a gene: 6. The CDR3 region is CASSPRQGGEKLFF. The CDR3 DNA reads TGCGCCAGCAGCCCCCGACAGGGAGGTGAAAAACTGTTTTTT.

The gene calls are TRBV12-3 or TRBV12-4 and TRBJ2-3, with D unresolved. Trimming pared 3 bases from V and 4 bases from J, leaving 8 bases between. CDR3 length equals 13 residues. CDR3 bases: TGTGCCAGCAGTTTCGGAGACGCAGATACGCAGTATTTT. This gives the protein CASSFGDADTQYF.

This clonotype was found a few times. The chain uses TRBV6-5 and TRBJ2-1; 10 bases are a match to TRBD2. The junction had 8 bases not matched to a gene; V was cut back by 5 bases and J by 4 bases. The CDR3 spans 16 residues. In germline, CDR1 is MNHEY, CDR2 SVGAGI. The CDR3 DNA reads as TGTGCCAGCAGTACTCCTAGCGGGAGTAGGTACAATGAGCAGTTCTTC. Translating it yields CASSTPSGSRYNEQFF.

The chain recombines TRBV5-6 with TRBJ2-7, with 8 positions matching TRBD1. Trimming took 4 bases from V and 4 from J; bases not matched to a gene: 10. Per germline, CDR1 SGHDT and CDR2 YYEEEE. The CDR3 covers 15 residues. The CDR3 DNA is TGTGCCAGCAGCGGTCGGACAGGGAGATTATACGAGCAGTACTTC. It encodes CASSGRTGRLYEQYF.

This chain uses TRBV4-1 with TRBJ1-6; D is unclear. Germline CDR1 and CDR2: MGHRA and YSYEKL. The CDR3 runs to 16 residues. V was shortened by 0 bases and J by 3 bases, with 9 bases between the two germline ends. The CDR3 sequence is CASSQEEDGYNSPLHF. The CDR3 region has the DNA TGCGCCAGCAGCCAAGAGGAGGACGGCTATAATTCACCCCTCCACTTT.

The chain couples TRBV9 to TRBJ1-3, with no clear D. Germline loops: CDR1 SGDLS, CDR2 YYNGEE. The CDR3 covers 15 residues. Trimming left V 2 bases short and J 2 bases short, with 11 bases between. CDR3 in DNA: TGTGCCAGCAGCGTGGACCTGGGGACTGGAAACACCATATATTTT. This codes for CASSVDLGTGNTIYF.

The chain recombines TRBV24-1 with TRBJ2-1; 13 nucleotides line up with TRBD2. After removal of 4 bases from V and 2 bases from J, the junction contained 4 bases not matched to a gene. Per the germline V gene, CDR1 is KGHDR and CDR2 is SFDVKD. The CDR3 runs to 17 residues. The CDR3, as DNA: TGTGCCACCAGTGACAGACTAGCGGGAGGCCCCTACAATGAGCAGTTCTTC. Its translation is CATSDRLAGGPYNEQFF.

The chain carries TRBV20-1 and TRBJ2-3, with unresolved D. CDR3 size: 11 residues. The V gene's germline CDR1 is DFQATT and CDR2 SNEGSKA (reference sequence). Trimming removed 5 bases from V and 8 bases from J, with 11 bases in between. CDR3 sequence: CSAPTAGTQYF. The CDR3, as DNA: TGCAGTGCTCCGACCGCCGGTACGCAGTATTTT.

This clonotype has just a few counts. The chain combines TRBV3-1 with TRBJ2-7; D gene unclear. The CDR3 extends over 14 amino acids. Trimming removed 1 base from V and 0 bases from J, with 7 bases in between. Germline-derived CDR1 and CDR2 are LGHDT and YNNKEL (reference sequence). CDR3 sequence reads: CASSQGPSSYEQYF. CDR3 DNA: TGTGCCAGCAGCCAAGGCCCTAGCTCCTACGAGCAGTACTTC.

This clonotype was counted between two and nine times. The V call is TRBV7-2, the J call TRBJ1-3; D is uncertain. The CDR3 is 14 residues long. Per the germline V gene, CDR1 is SGHTA and CDR2 is FQGNSA. V was clipped by 3 bases and J by 2 bases, with 8 bases between them. This CDR3 reads CASSLGLPGNTIYF. The CDR3 DNA sequence: TGTGCCAGCAGCTTGGGGTTACCTGGAAACACCATATATTTT.

V and J are TRBV24-1 and TRBJ2-2, with D unclear. Germline lookup yields CDR1 KGHDR and CDR2 SFDVKD. The CDR3 is made up of 13 amino acids. V was shortened by 3 bases and J by 6 bases, with 7 bases between the two germline ends. This CDR3 reads CATSDHLSGELFF. DNA for the CDR3: TGTGCCACCAGTGATCACCTATCCGGGGAGCTGTTTTTT.

The chain links TRBV18 to TRBJ1-2; 9 bases align to TRBD1. Germline CDR1 KGHSH, CDR2 LQKENI. The junction had 7 bases not matched to a gene; V was cut back by 4 bases and J by 4 bases. The CDR3 runs 15 residues. This CDR3 reads CASSQPGTGPYGYTF. The CDR3 coding sequence is TGTGCCAGCTCACAACCCGGGACAGGGCCCTATGGCTACACCTTC.

The chain carries TRBV30 and TRBJ2-1; TRBD1 is a possible D gene (5 bases). This CDR3 has 15 amino acids. Germline V gives CDR1 GTSNPN, CDR2 SVGIG (reference sequence). V shed 0 bases and J shed 9 bases, with 18 bases lying between them. CDR3 bases: TGTGCCTGGAGTGTACAACACAGGCGTAATACTGAGCAGTTCTTC. Protein product: CAWSVQHRRNTEQFF.

The V and J genes are TRBV4-3 and TRBJ1-6; 8 bases map to TRBD1. This CDR3 region has 16 residues. V shed 4 bases, J shed 7 bases, and the junction held 9 bases outside the gene matches. CDR1 LGHNA and CDR2 YSLEER come from the germline V gene. The CDR3: CASSRVDRGRNSPLHF. CDR3 DNA: TGCGCCAGCAGCCGTGTCGACAGGGGACGGAATTCACCCCTCCACTTT.

V is TRBV24-1 and J is TRBJ1-5; TRBD1 matches at 11 bases. Germline CDR1 reads KGHDR; CDR2 reads SFDVKD. The CDR3 length is 16 residues. V was clipped by 3 bases and J by 6 bases; unmatched bases: 6. CDR3 bases: TGTGCCACCAGTGATGGGGGACAGGGGGAAACTCAGCCCCAGCATTTT. Its protein is CATSDGGQGETQPQHF.

V and J are TRBV5-1 and TRBJ2-2, with a tentative D call TRBD1 (6 bases). Germline-derived CDR1 and CDR2 are SGHRS and YFSETQ. CDR3 length: 15 residues. Trimming removed 4 bases at V and 3 bases at J, with 13 bases between. CDR3 sequence: CASSPNRADTGELFF. CDR3 in DNA: TGCGCCAGCAGCCCAAACAGGGCTGACACCGGGGAGCTGTTTTTT.

The chain recombines TRBV6-2 or TRBV6-3 with TRBJ1-4, with TRBD1 identical over 7 bases. CDR3 length: 14 residues. CDR1 is MNHEY, CDR2 SVGEGT, per germline. The ends lost 6 bases at V and 7 bases at J; junction bases unmatched: 8. The CDR3 DNA follows: TGTGCCAGCAGACCGGGACAGTTAGCTGAAAAACTGTTTTTT. Amino acid sequence: CASRPGQLAEKLFF.

This chain joins TRBV15 and TRBJ1-5; D not certain. Germline loops: CDR1 LNHNV, CDR2 YYDKDF (reference sequence). The CDR3 has 13 residues. V lost 3 bases, J lost 7 bases, and 10 bases lay in between. This CDR3 is CATSREGNQPQHF. The CDR3 DNA reads as TGTGCCACCAGCAGGGAAGGGAACCAGCCCCAGCATTTT.

This clonotype was counted between two and nine times. The chain is built from TRBV20-1 and TRBJ1-1; D is undetermined. Trimming stripped 0 bases from V and 8 bases from J, with 13 bases between. The CDR3 is 13 amino acids. Germline CDR1 is DFQATT and CDR2 is SNEGSKA (reference sequence). The CDR3 nucleotides read TGCAGTGCTAGAGATCAGCGGAGTGGGGAAGCTTTCTTT. Translated: CSARDQRSGEAFF.

This clonotype was counted many times. This chain links TRBV9 with TRBJ2-3; 9 bases match TRBD2. Germline V gene lookup returns CDR1 SGDLS and CDR2 YYNGEE. This CDR3 has 16 residues. The junction had 8 bases not matched to a gene; V was cut back by 3 bases and J by 3 bases. The CDR3 spells CASSDGAGGGTDTQYF. The CDR3 region has the DNA TGTGCCAGCAGCGATGGAGCGGGGGGCGGGACAGATACGCAGTATTTT.

There are a few counts of this clonotype. The chain joins TRBV19 to TRBJ2-2; tentatively, D is TRBD2 (5 bases). Germline V gene lookup returns CDR1 LNHDA and CDR2 SQIVND (reference sequence). Trimming stripped 7 bases from V and 0 bases from J, with 24 bases between. The CDR3 consists of 19 residues. CDR3 residues: CASTHRFPPRTANTGELFF. CDR3 DNA sequence: TGTGCCAGTACGCACAGATTTCCCCCTCGGACTGCGAACACCGGGGAGCTGTTTTTT.